This TCR beta chain was retrieved from a study (dated by TCRdb to the mid-2010s). Regarding the research as a whole: The study set out to test whether tumor-infiltrating Tregs in breast cancer get recruited from blood Tregs or are instead converted in situ from other CD4+ T cell subsets.

Cells that were CD4+CD25+CD127-/low were the ones isolated as Tregs. In a larger cohort of about two dozen breast cancer patients, a single TRBV12-4/TRBJ1-2 rearrangement was sequenced in tumor Tregs and in blood Treg, naive and memory CD4+ cells. Tumor tissue and lymph nodes from ipsilateral axillary dissection were perfused with PBS, minced and digested with collagenase I and hyaluronidase. A purity exceeding 90% was confirmed by FACS for the sorted cell populations. There are 16 amino acids in the CDR3, from cysteine to phenylalanine inclusive. Kept here is only the CDR3 DNA, which spans 48 bases and is read in frame from base 1. Compared with germline, V lacks 7 bases and J lacks 5 bases; bases without a gene match: 15. This clonotype is regarded as medium-sized (0.01 to 0.1%). Its recognized antigen is unknown. Base qualities are not provided; no much larger clone lies one nucleotide away. Libraries were prepared through multiplex PCR. Sequencing relied on an Ion Torrent PGM. For the approximately 24-patient analysis, adaptor-ligated barcode primers were used to amplify TRBV12-4/TRBJ1-2 clonotypes. TRBV12-4/TRBJ1-2 amplicons from the approximately 22-patient cohort were sequenced on the Ion Personal Genome Machine system. In the original analysis: Sequencing data were pooled across the five patients for each of nine subset-tissue groups and compared by unsupervised clustering of TCR gene usage. The Morisita-Horn index, with shared sequences weighted by their contribution to each repertoire, was used to calculate repertoire similarity. TCRdb handled the public reads itself, with Q25 trimming in fastp and clone calling in MiXCR, and kept productive beta chains. Rows with a matching CDR3 protein are joined into one entry that keeps the most common DNA and genes. The authors' filters were not applied to this entry. The sample table records some 2,400 distinct CDR3 sequences; about 2.4% of these occur just once. Around 10% of the sample rests with the top ten.

Beyond this particular receptor, the publication reports: The greatest overlap of tumor-infiltrating Treg TCR alpha and beta sequences was with tumor naive CD4+ T cells, followed next by blood naive CD4+ T cells. In terms of TCR gene usage, tumor memory CD4+ T cells clustered together with blood and lymph node memory CD4+ cells, as well as with lymph node naive CD4+ cells. Across the approximately 20 patients, 10% to 15% of TRBV12-4/TRBJ1-2 sequences from tumor Tregs were shared with naive CD4+ cells, compared with under 2.3% shared with blood Tregs or memory cells. The larger-cohort validation was restricted to a single TCR beta V-J rearrangement rather than whole repertoires.

Material for sequencing was tumor-infiltrating Tregs sorted from the breast tumor. The clonotype was recovered from a female donor with breast cancer. The rearrangement combines TRBV12-3 or TRBV12-4 with TRBJ1-2; 8 middle bases align to TRBD1. The CDR3: CASNLRQGLSSYGYTF. The DNA is TGTGCCAGCAATCTCAGACAGGGGCTCTCCTCTTATGGCTACACCTTC.